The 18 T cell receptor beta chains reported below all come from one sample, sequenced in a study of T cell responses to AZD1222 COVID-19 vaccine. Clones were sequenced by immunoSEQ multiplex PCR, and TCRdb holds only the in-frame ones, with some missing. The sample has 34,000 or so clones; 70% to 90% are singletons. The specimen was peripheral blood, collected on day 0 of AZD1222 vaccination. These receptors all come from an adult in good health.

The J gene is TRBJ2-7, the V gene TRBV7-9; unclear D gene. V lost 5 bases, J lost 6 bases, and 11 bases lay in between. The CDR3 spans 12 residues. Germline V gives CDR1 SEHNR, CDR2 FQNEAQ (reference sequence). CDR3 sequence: CASSVGSTEQYF. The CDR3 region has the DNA TGTGCCAGCAGCGTCGGATCAACCGAGCAGTACTTC.

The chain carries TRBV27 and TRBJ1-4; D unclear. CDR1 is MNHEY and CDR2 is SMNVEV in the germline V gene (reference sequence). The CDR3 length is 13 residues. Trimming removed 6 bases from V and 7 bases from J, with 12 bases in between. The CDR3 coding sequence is TGTGCCAGCAGCTTCTCTATCGGTGAAAAACTGTTTTTT. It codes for CASSFSIGEKLFF.

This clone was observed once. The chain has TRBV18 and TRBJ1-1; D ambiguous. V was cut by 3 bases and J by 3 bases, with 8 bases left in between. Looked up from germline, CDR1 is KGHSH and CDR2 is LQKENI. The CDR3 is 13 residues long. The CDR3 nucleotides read TGTGCCAGCTCACCTGGAGGACACACTGAAGCTTTCTTT. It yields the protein CASSPGGHTEAFF. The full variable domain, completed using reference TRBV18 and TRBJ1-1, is NAGVMQNPRHLVRRRGQEARLRCSPMKGHSHVYWYRQLPEEGLKFMVYLQKENIIDESGMPKERFSAEFPKEGPSILRIQQVVRGDSAAYFCASSPGGHTEAFFGQGTRLTVV.

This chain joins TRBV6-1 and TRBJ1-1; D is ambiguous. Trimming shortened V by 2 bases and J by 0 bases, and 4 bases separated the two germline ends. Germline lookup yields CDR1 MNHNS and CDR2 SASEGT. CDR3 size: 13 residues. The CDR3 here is CASSESMNTEAFF. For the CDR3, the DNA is TGTGCCAGCAGTGAAAGCATGAACACTGAAGCTTTCTTT.

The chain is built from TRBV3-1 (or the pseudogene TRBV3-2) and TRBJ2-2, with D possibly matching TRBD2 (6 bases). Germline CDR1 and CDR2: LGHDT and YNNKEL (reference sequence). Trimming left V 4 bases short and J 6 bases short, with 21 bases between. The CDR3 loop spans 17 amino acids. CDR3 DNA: TGTGCCAGCAGCCCCCCCGGGGGTAGGGTCAGCGCCGGGGAGCTGTTTTTT. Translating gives CASSPPGGRVSAGELFF.

The CDR3: CASSFRVPQQYF. CDR3 DNA sequence: TGTGCCAGCAGTTTCCGGGTCCCCCAGCAGTACTTC. The rearrangement uses TRBV6-5 and TRBJ2-7; D call uncertain. Trimming took 4 bases from V and 8 from J, leaving 12 bases between them. The CDR3 is 12 residues long. The germline V gene has CDR1 MNHEY and CDR2 SVGAGI.

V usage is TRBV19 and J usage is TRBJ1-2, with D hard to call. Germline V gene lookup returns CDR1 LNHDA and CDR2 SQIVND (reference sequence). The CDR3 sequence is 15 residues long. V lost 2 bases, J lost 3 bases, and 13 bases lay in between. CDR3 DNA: TGTGCCAGTAGTATAACCGACAATGGCTACTATGGCTACACCTTC. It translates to CASSITDNGYYGYTF. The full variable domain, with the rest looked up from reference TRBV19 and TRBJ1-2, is DGGITQSPKYLFRKEGQNVTLSCEQNLNHDAMYWYRQDPGQGLRLIYYSQIVNDFQKGDIAEGYSVSREKKESFPLTVTSAQKNPTAFYLCASSITDNGYYGYTFGSGTRLTVV.

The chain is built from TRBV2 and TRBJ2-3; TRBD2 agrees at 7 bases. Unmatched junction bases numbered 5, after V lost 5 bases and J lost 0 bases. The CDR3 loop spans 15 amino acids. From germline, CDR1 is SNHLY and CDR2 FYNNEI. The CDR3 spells CASSRSSGSTDTQYF. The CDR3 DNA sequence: TGTGCCAGCAGTCGTTCTAGCGGAAGCACAGATACGCAGTATTTT. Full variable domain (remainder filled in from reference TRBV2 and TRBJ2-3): EPEVTQTPSHQVTQMGQEVILRCVPISNHLYFYWYRQILGQKVEFLVSFYNNEISEKSEIFDDQFSVERPDGSNFTLKIRSTKLEDSAMYFCASSRSSGSTDTQYFGPGTRLTVL.

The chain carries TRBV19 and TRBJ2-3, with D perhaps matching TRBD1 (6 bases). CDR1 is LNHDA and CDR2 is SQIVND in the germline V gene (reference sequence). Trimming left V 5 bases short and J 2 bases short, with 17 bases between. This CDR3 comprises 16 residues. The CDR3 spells CASSQRQVVATDTQYF. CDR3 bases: TGTGCCAGTAGTCAGCGACAGGTGGTAGCCACAGATACGCAGTATTTT.

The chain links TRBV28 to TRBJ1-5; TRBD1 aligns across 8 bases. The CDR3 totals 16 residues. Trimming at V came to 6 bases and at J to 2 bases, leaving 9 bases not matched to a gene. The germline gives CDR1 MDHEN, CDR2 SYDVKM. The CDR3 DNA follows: TGTGCCAGCAGACCCTCAGGGGGCCTGGGCAATCAGCCCCAGCATTTT. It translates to CASRPSGGLGNQPQHF.

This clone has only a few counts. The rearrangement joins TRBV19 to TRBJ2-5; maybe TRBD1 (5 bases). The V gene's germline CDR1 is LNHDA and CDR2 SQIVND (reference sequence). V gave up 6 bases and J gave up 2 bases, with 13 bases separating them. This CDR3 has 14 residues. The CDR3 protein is CASSRQGIQETQYF. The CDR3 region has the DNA TGTGCCAGTAGCAGGCAGGGAATTCAAGAGACCCAGTACTTC.

CDR3 sequence: CASSAPGQARFF. CDR3 DNA sequence: TGTGCCAGCAGTGCTCCGGGACAGGCAAGATTCTTC. The chain employs TRBV7-6 and TRBJ2-1; the match to TRBD1 covers 8 bases. There are 12 residues in the CDR3. Losses at the gene ends were 6 bases for V and 16 bases for J; bases not matched to a gene: 11. Germline lookup yields CDR1 SGHVS and CDR2 FNYEAQ.

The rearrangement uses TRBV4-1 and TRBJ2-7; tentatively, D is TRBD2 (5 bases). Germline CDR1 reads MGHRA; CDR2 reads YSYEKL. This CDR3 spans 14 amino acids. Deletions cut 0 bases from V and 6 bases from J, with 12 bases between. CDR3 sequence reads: CASSQEGLAREQYF. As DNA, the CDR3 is TGCGCCAGCAGCCAAGAAGGTCTAGCTCGCGAGCAGTACTTC.

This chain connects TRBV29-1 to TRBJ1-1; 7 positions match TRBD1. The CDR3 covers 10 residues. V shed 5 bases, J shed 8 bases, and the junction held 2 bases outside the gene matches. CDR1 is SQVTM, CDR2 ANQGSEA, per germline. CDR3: CSVLTGEAFF. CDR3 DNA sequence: TGCAGCGTTTTGACAGGGGAAGCTTTCTTT.

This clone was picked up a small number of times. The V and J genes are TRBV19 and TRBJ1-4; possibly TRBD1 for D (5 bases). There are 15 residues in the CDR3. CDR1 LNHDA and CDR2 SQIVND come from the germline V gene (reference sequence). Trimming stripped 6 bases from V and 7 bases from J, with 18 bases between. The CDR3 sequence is CASREGRGEAEKLFF. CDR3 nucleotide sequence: TGTGCCAGTAGAGAGGGGCGGGGGGAGGCTGAAAAACTGTTTTTT. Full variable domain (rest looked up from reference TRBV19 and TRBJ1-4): DGGITQSPKYLFRKEGQNVTLSCEQNLNHDAMYWYRQDPGQGLRLIYYSQIVNDFQKGDIAEGYSVSREKKESFPLTVTSAQKNPTAFYLCASREGRGEAEKLFFGSGTQLSVL.

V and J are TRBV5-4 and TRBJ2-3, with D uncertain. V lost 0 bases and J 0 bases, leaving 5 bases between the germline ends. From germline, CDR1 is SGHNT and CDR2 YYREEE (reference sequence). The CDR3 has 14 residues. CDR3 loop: CASSLDRSTDTQYF. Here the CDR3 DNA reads TGTGCCAGCAGCTTGGATCGCAGCACAGATACGCAGTATTTT.

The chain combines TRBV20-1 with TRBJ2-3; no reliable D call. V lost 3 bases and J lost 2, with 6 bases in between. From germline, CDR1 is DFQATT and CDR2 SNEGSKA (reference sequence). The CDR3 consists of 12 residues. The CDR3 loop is CSASQSTDTQYF. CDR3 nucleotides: TGCAGTGCTAGTCAGTCCACAGATACGCAGTATTTT.

This CDR3 reads CASSPQGNEQFF. In nucleotides, the CDR3 is TGTGCCAGCAGCCCACAGGGCAATGAGCAGTTCTTC. The rearrangement links TRBV7-8 to TRBJ2-1; D might be TRBD1 (6 bases). This CDR3 spans 12 amino acids. Germline CDR1 and CDR2: SGHVS and FQNEAQ. Trimming pared 5 bases from V and 6 bases from J, leaving 8 bases between.